This entry concerns a single TCR beta chain. CDR1 SGHNT and CDR2 YYREEE come from the germline V gene (reference sequence). The CDR3 loop spans 11 amino acids. V was trimmed by 1 base and J by 4 bases, leaving 3 bases between them. The record originates from a study of shared T cell receptors in the human thymus. The data were produced by immunoSEQ multiplex PCR, yet TCRdb's version contains in-frame clones alone and is incomplete. Of approximately 400,000 clones in the sample, around 93% are singletons; the top ten hold 0.015% to 0.02%. V usage is TRBV5-4 and J usage is TRBJ2-7; D remains unclear. Sequenced material: thymocytes. This receptor was identified in a human donor. The CDR3: CASSLRYEQYF. Written as DNA, the CDR3 is TGTGCCAGCAGCTTGAGGTACGAGCAGTACTTC.